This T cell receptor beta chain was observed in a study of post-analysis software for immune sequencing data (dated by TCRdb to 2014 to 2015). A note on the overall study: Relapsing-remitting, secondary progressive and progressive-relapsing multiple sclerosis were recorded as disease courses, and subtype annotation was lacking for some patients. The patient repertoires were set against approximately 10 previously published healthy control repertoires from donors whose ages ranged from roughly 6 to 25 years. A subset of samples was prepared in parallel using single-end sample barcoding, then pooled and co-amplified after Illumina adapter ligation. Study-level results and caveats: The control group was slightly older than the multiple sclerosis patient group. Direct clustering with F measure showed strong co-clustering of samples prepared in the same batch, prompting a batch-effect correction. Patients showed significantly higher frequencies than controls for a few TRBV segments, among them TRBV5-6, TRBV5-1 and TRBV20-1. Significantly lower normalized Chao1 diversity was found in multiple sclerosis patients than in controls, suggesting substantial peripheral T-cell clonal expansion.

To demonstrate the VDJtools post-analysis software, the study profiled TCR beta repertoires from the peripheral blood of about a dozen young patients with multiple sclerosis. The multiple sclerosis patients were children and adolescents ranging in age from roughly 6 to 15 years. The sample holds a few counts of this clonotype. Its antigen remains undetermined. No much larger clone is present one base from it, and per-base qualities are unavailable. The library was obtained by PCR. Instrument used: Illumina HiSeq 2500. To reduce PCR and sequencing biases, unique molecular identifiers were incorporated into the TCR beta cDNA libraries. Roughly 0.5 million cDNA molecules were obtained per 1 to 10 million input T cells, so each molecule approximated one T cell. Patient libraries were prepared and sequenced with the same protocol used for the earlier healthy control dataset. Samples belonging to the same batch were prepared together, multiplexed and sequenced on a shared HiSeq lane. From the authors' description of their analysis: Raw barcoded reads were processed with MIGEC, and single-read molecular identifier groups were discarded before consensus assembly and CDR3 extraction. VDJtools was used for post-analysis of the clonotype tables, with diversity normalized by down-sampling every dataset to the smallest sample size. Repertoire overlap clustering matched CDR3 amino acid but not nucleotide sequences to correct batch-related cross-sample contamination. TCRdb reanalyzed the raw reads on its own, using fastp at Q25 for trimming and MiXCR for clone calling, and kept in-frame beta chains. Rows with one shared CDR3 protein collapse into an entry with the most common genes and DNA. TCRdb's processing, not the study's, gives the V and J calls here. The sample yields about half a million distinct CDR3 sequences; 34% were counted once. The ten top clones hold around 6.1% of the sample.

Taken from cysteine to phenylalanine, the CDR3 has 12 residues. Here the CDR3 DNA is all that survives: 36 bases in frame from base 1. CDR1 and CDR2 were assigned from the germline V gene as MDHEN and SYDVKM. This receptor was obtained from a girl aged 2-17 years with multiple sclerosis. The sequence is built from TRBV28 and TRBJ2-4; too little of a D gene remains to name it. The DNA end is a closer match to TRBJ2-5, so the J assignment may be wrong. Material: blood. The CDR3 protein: CASSLFSETQYF. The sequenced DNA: TGTGCCAGCAGTTTATTTTCCGAGACCCAGTACTTC.